This T cell receptor (beta chain) was recovered during a study of blood T cell repertoires in COVID-19. Profiling relied on immunoSEQ multiplex PCR, and the TCRdb table lists in-frame clones only, not all of them. The sample yields nearly 350,000 clones, more than 75% seen once. Germline V gives CDR1 MDHEN, CDR2 SYDVKM. The CDR3 runs 14 residues. With 3 bases clipped from V and 4 bases from J, the junction kept 5 bases outside the gene matches. The source of this sequence is a woman aged 30 to 39 who had recovered from COVID-19. The source material was PBMCs or T cells enriched from blood (not recorded which). The chain links TRBV28 to TRBJ2-7; 8 bases line up with TRBD2. The CDR3 protein is CASSLSGGYYEQYF. CDR3 sequence (DNA): TGTGCCAGCAGTTTGTCGGGGGGGTATTACGAGCAGTACTTC.